The clone carrying this T cell receptor beta chain showed up just a few times. Its matching antigen is unknown. A read error may be the cause here, since a much bigger clone is one base away. The sample is drawn from a study of regulatory T cells in long-lasting Graves disease. Broader study findings: TCR diversity was lower in persistent Graves' patients (versus newly diagnosed ones). Results may be inaccurate due to the small sample size. Under persistent disease, TRBV28, TRBJ1-2 and TRBJ2-5 were used preferentially.

To make TCR beta libraries, researchers used iRepertoire HTBI primers and Arm-PCR of CDR3 regions. TCRdb independently ran MiXCR on the multiplex PCR reads; one entry per CDR3 protein. Among 300,000 to 500,000 distinct CDR3 sequences listed, more than 20% were seen once. Time point indicated: persistent/refractory GD, antithyroid drugs over 5 years with positive TRAb. The authors made the TCR library using RNA they extracted from PBMCs. The CDR3 sequence is 13 residues long. V lost 0 bases, J lost 3 bases, and 6 bases lay in between. In germline, CDR1 is LNHNV, CDR2 YYDKDF (reference sequence). The sequencing here drew on peripheral blood mononuclear cells (PBMCs), taken when the disease was refractory, from a patient treated with antithyroid drugs. This chain connects TRBV15 to TRBJ2-7; D call uncertain. This clonotype originated in a female donor with Graves disease. This chain's CDR3 is CATSRERLYEQYF. CDR3 bases: TGTGCCACCAGCAGAGAGAGGCTCTACGAGCAGTACTTC.